What follows are 32 T cell receptor beta chains derived from one specimen sequenced in a study of post-analysis software for immune sequencing data. Unique molecular identifiers tagged the TCR beta cDNA libraries. TCRdb reprocessed the PCR reads with MiXCR, giving one entry per CDR3 protein. This table has 800,000 to 950,000 distinct CDR3 sequences, roughly 50% appearing once. No cognate antigen is known for these TCRs. The study's findings and limits: With TRBV5-6, TRBV5-1 and TRBV20-1 included, roughly five TRBV segments were more frequent in patients than in controls.

The sample was blood. Receptors were obtained from a girl between 10 and 17 years old with multiple sclerosis.

The gene calls are TRBV5-1 and TRBJ2-6, with D perhaps given as TRBD1 or TRBD2 (5 bases each). Germline V CDR1 and CDR2: SGHRS, YFSETQ. The germline V and J ends were trimmed by 4 bases and 4 bases, with 24 bases remaining between them. This CDR3 has 19 amino acids. This CDR3 reads CASSTTGTLLKGGANVLTF. CDR3 bases: TGCGCCAGCAGCACAACCGGGACCCTATTAAAGGGAGGGGCCAACGTCCTGACTTTC.

This clonotype turned up a few times. This chain links TRBV15 with TRBJ1-2; D not resolved. V was shortened by 3 bases and J by 4 bases, with 15 bases between the two germline ends. Germline V CDR1 and CDR2: LNHNV, YYDKDF (reference sequence). CDR3 length equals 15 residues. The CDR3 sequence is CATSSPLGNSYGYTF. CDR3 DNA: TGTGCCACCAGCAGCCCCCTAGGGAATAGCTATGGCTACACCTTC.

V is TRBV20-1 and J is TRBJ2-1; 16 positions agree with TRBD2. CDR3 size: 17 residues. The V gene end was trimmed by 6 bases and the J gene end by 7 bases; junction bases not matched to a gene: 12. Germline V gives CDR1 DFQATT, CDR2 SNEGSKA (reference sequence). This CDR3 reads CSAPGTSGGAWKNEQFF. DNA for the CDR3: TGCAGTGCCCCCGGGACTAGCGGGGGGGCCTGGAAGAATGAGCAGTTCTTC.

The chain links TRBV20-1 to TRBJ2-5; 8 nucleotides align to TRBD1. The last part of the DNA fits TRBJ2-7 better; the J call may be wrong. From germline, CDR1 is DFQATT and CDR2 SNEGSKA (reference sequence). CDR3 length: 13 amino acids. The CDR3 sequence is CSADGQGLYEQYF. DNA of the CDR3: TGCAGTGCTGACGGACAGGGTCTCTACGAGCAGTACTTC.

The J gene is TRBJ2-1, the V gene TRBV3-1; the D is unclear. This CDR3 comprises 16 residues. CDR1 and CDR2 (germline): LGHDT, YNNKEL (reference sequence). Trimming removed 1 base from V and 10 bases from J, with 20 bases in between. The CDR3 DNA reads TGTGCCAGCAGCCAAGGATCCCTGGTTTTCGACGGAGAGCAGTTCTTC. It yields the protein CASSQGSLVFDGEQFF.

The chain is built from TRBV19 and TRBJ2-7, with 7 bases fitting TRBD2. V was pared by 7 bases and J by 2 bases, with 8 bases of the junction left unmatched. The germline V gene encodes CDR1 LNHDA and CDR2 SQIVND (reference sequence). This CDR3 is 14 amino acids long. The CDR3 sequence: CASNPGSGTYEQYF. The CDR3 bases are TGTGCCAGTAACCCTGGCAGCGGGACCTACGAGCAGTACTTC. The entire variable domain, with the rest obtained from reference TRBV19 and TRBJ2-7, is as follows: DGGITQSPKYLFRKEGQNVTLSCEQNLNHDAMYWYRQDPGQGLRLIYYSQIVNDFQKGDIAEGYSVSREKKESFPLTVTSAQKNPTAFYLCASNPGSGTYEQYFGPGTRLTVT.

V and J are TRBV29-1 and TRBJ2-4; 8 nucleotides align to TRBD1. The DNA end favors TRBJ2-7, so the J call may be wrong. Germline assignment: CDR1 SQVTM and CDR2 ANQGSEA. This CDR3 spans 13 amino acids. The CDR3 DNA sequence: TGCAGCGCCACGGACAGGGTAAAATACGAGCAGTACTTC. Translated: CSATDRVKYEQYF.

The V call is TRBV6-1, the J call TRBJ2-7, with D possibly being TRBD2 (6 bases). Trimming pared 6 bases from V and 5 bases from J, leaving 17 bases between. Per germline, CDR1 MNHNS and CDR2 SASEGT. The CDR3 sequence is 14 residues long. CDR3 region: CASRQTSGMNEQYF. In nucleotides, the CDR3 is TGTGCCAGCAGGCAGACTAGTGGGATGAACGAGCAGTACTTC.

V gene TRBV12-3 or TRBV12-4 combines with J gene TRBJ2-7, with D maybe TRBD1 (5 bases). The CDR3 sequence is 15 residues long. Trimming removed 3 bases from V and 1 base from J, with 13 bases in between. The CDR3 region has the DNA TGTGCCAGCAGTTTCAGGGCAGGGCCTTCCTACGAGCAGTACTTC. Its protein product is CASSFRAGPSYEQYF.

The J gene is TRBJ1-5, the V gene TRBV7-6; no clear D. The V gene's germline CDR1 is SGHVS and CDR2 FNYEAQ. V was shortened by 1 base and J by 3 bases, with 13 bases between the two germline ends. This CDR3 is built from 16 residues. The CDR3 sequence: CASSLEAPGHNQPQHF. DNA for the CDR3: TGTGCCAGCAGCTTAGAGGCCCCGGGCCACAATCAGCCCCAGCATTTT.

This chain uses TRBV9 with TRBJ2-1; 14 bases match TRBD2. CDR3 length equals 16 residues. Looked up from germline, CDR1 is SGDLS and CDR2 is YYNGEE. The ends lost 0 bases at V and 7 bases at J; junction bases unmatched: 3. The CDR3: CASSVEGTSGRNEQFF. In DNA, the CDR3 is TGTGCCAGCAGCGTAGAAGGGACTAGCGGGAGAAATGAGCAGTTCTTC.

This clonotype occurred a few times. The chain couples TRBV6-6 to TRBJ2-7, with a weak D call TRBD1 (5 bases). Germline-derived CDR1 and CDR2 are MNHNY and SVGAGI (reference sequence). The CDR3 spans 13 residues. Trimming pared 6 bases from V and 6 bases from J, leaving 15 bases between. The CDR3 sequence: CASSPNQGFEQYF. The DNA of the CDR3 is TGTGCCAGCAGCCCAAATCAGGGATTCGAGCAGTACTTC.

The rearrangement joins TRBV5-1 to TRBJ1-2; D gene unclear. The CDR3 has 13 amino acids. Germline V lookup: CDR1 SGHRS, CDR2 YFSETQ. Trimming shortened V by 0 bases and J by 5 bases, and 8 bases separated the two germline ends. CDR3 nucleotide sequence: TGCGCCAGCAGCTTGGAAGGGTGGTATGGCTACACCTTC. Encoded protein: CASSLEGWYGYTF.

This clonotype was observed a handful of times. This chain connects TRBV15 to TRBJ2-5, with 11 nucleotides matching TRBD2. The CDR3 length is 16 residues. V lost 5 bases, J lost 2 bases, and 7 bases stayed unmatched. Germline lookup yields CDR1 LNHNV and CDR2 YYDKDF (reference sequence). DNA of the CDR3: TGTGCCACCAGCCCCGGGACTAGCGGATTTCAAGAGACCCAGTACTTC. Translating gives CATSPGTSGFQETQYF.

This clonotype was counted a few times. The rearrangement joins TRBV5-5 to TRBJ2-5; the match to TRBD1 covers 9 bases. Germline V gives CDR1 SGHKS, CDR2 YYEKEE (reference sequence). The CDR3 is made up of 15 amino acids. The ends lost 4 bases at V and 5 bases at J; junction bases unmatched: 9. CDR3 sequence (DNA): TGTGCCAGCAGCCCCACAGGGGGCGTAGCGGAGACCCAGTACTTC. Protein sequence: CASSPTGGVAETQYF.

This clonotype was counted a few times. The V call is TRBV29-1, the J call TRBJ2-7; the match to TRBD1 covers 8 bases. V gave up 6 bases and J gave up 3 bases; unmatched junction bases: 7. Germline V gene lookup returns CDR1 SQVTM and CDR2 ANQGSEA. CDR3 size: 13 residues. CDR3 coding DNA: TGCAGCGTCGAACGACAGGGGAGCTACGAGCAGTACTTC. As protein: CSVERQGSYEQYF.

This chain uses TRBV9 with TRBJ2-5; 8 bases are a match to TRBD1. This CDR3 comprises 16 residues. V dropped 5 bases and J dropped 1; count of bases not matched to a gene: 10. CDR1 is SGDLS, CDR2 YYNGEE, per germline. CDR3 nucleotide sequence: TGTGCCAGCAGGCGTTCTTCCGGGACAGGCCAAGAGACCCAGTACTTC. Translating it yields CASRRSSGTGQETQYF.

This clonotype was seen a handful of times. This rearrangement joins TRBV20-1 to TRBJ2-3; tentative D call: TRBD1 (6 bases). This CDR3 is 14 amino acids long. Germline CDR1 is DFQATT and CDR2 is SNEGSKA (reference sequence). Trimming shortened V by 3 bases and J by 1 base, and 11 bases separated the two germline ends. The CDR3, as DNA: TGCAGTGCTAGGATGGCAGGGGGCACAGATACGCAGTATTTT. Protein product: CSARMAGGTDTQYF.

This chain links TRBV20-1 with TRBJ2-1; the match to TRBD2 covers 7 bases. The length of the CDR3 is 13 residues. V shed 6 bases, J shed 6 bases, and the junction held 8 bases outside the gene matches. Germline loops: CDR1 DFQATT, CDR2 SNEGSKA (reference sequence). The CDR3 is CSARPGGFNEQFF. The CDR3 DNA reads as TGCAGTGCCCGCCCCGGGGGGTTCAATGAGCAGTTCTTC.

The rearrangement joins TRBV12-3 or TRBV12-4 to TRBJ2-5; D call uncertain. Trimming removed 5 bases at V and 5 bases at J, with 15 bases between. The CDR3 has 14 residues. CDR3 amino acids: CASSPTRAMETQYF. For the CDR3, the DNA is TGTGCCAGCAGTCCAACTCGGGCCATGGAGACCCAGTACTTC.

A few counts support this clonotype. This chain links TRBV20-1 with TRBJ1-6, with 10 bases aligning to TRBD1. The CDR3 sequence is 13 residues long. V trimming: 6 bases; J trimming: 8 bases; junction bases outside the gene matches: 4. Per the germline V gene, CDR1 is DFQATT and CDR2 is SNEGSKA (reference sequence). The DNA of the CDR3 is TGCAGTGCCCAAGGGACAGGGGATTCACCCCTCCACTTT. It encodes CSAQGTGDSPLHF.

The rearrangement uses TRBV11-2 and TRBJ2-7; D remains ambiguous. The length of the CDR3 is 11 residues. Germline V CDR1 and CDR2: SGHAT, FQNNGV. V dropped 7 bases and J dropped 10 bases, with 14 bases sitting between them. CDR3 sequence reads: CASTLIQPQYF. The DNA for the CDR3 is TGTGCCAGCACTCTAATCCAGCCCCAGTACTTC.

The gene calls are TRBV15 and TRBJ2-1; 13 positions match TRBD2. V dropped 0 bases and J dropped 0; count of bases not matched to a gene: 2. Germline CDR1 LNHNV, CDR2 YYDKDF (reference sequence). This CDR3 has 18 amino acids. CDR3 nucleotides: TGTGCCACCAGCAGAGAGGGACTAGCGGGAATCTCCTACAATGAGCAGTTCTTC. It is translated as CATSREGLAGISYNEQFF.

The gene calls are TRBV25-1 and TRBJ2-5; TRBD2 matches at 14 bases. The CDR3 totals 17 residues. Germline V gene data show CDR1 as MGHDK and CDR2 as SYGVNS. V lost 4 bases to trimming and J lost 2 bases; unmatched junction nucleotides: 6. The CDR3 loop is CASSAGLAGALQETQYF. In nucleotides, the CDR3 is TGTGCCAGCAGTGCGGGACTAGCGGGGGCCTTACAAGAGACCCAGTACTTC.

This sequence joins TRBV20-1 and TRBJ2-3, with 14 nucleotides matching TRBD2. This CDR3 spans 16 amino acids. After removal of 6 bases from V and 2 bases from J, the junction contained 7 bases not matched to a gene. Germline values: CDR1 DFQATT, CDR2 SNEGSKA (reference sequence). CDR3 loop: CSARRLAGGPTDTQYF. The DNA for the CDR3 is TGCAGTGCCCGCCGACTAGCGGGGGGGCCCACAGATACGCAGTATTTT.

This clonotype has a single count. The J gene is TRBJ1-2, the V gene TRBV15; TRBD1 aligns across 10 bases. Per germline, CDR1 LNHNV and CDR2 YYDKDF (reference sequence). The CDR3 sequence is 17 residues long. The V and J ends lost 0 bases and 8 bases, in that order; junction bases with no gene match: 12. CDR3 protein: CATSRDRGQGVAGGYTF. As DNA, the CDR3 is TGTGCCACCAGCAGAGACCGCGGACAGGGGGTTGCCGGCGGCTACACCTTC.

The sample holds a few counts of this clonotype. The chain joins TRBV20-1 to TRBJ1-4; D uncertain. V was cut by 3 bases and J by 5 bases, with 10 bases left in between. This CDR3 comprises 13 residues. Germline loops: CDR1 DFQATT, CDR2 SNEGSKA (reference sequence). In DNA form, the CDR3 reads TGCAGTGCTAGTGTGGCCGCCAATGAAAAACTGTTTTTT. It translates to CSASVAANEKLFF.

The V call is TRBV4-1, the J call TRBJ2-1; 9 nucleotides align to TRBD2. Losses at the gene ends were 5 bases for V and 12 bases for J; bases not matched to a gene: 17. The CDR3 extends over 16 amino acids. The germline CDR1 and CDR2 sequences are MGHRA and YSYEKL. The CDR3 DNA is TGCGCCAGCAGCGCCCCACTAGCGGGTCTTACAGATACGCAGTTCTTC. Amino acids: CASSAPLAGLTDTQFF.

V and J are TRBV3-1 and TRBJ2-1, with 10 bases aligning to TRBD1. J lost 0 bases, V lost 4 bases, and 12 bases had no gene match. The CDR3 runs 19 residues. CDR1 and CDR2 from the germline V gene are LGHDT and YNNKEL (reference sequence). The CDR3 DNA reads TGTGCCAGCAGCCCTCAGTGGGACAGGGGCCTCTACTCCTACAATGAGCAGTTCTTC. Encoded protein: CASSPQWDRGLYSYNEQFF.

This sequence joins TRBV29-1 and TRBJ2-3, with TRBD2 as a possible D gene (6 bases). The V gene's germline CDR1 is SQVTM and CDR2 ANQGSEA. The CDR3 length is 14 residues. V was clipped by 2 bases and J by 0 bases, with 9 bases between them. The CDR3 nucleotides read TGCAGCGTTGAAATTAGCGGAAGCACAGATACGCAGTATTTT. Protein: CSVEISGSTDTQYF.

Comment on this clonotype: At one end the junction does not follow the germline gene, possibly because of a read error. The V call is TRBV7-3, the J call TRBJ2-1, with 8 positions matching TRBD1. Germline-derived CDR1 and CDR2 are SGHTA and FQGTGA. The CDR3 covers 15 residues. The CDR3 spells CASSPRTGSGNEQFF. In DNA, the CDR3 is TGTGCCAGCAGTCCGAGGACAGGGTCTGGGAATGAGCAGTTCTTT.

V gene TRBV12-3 or TRBV12-4 combines with J gene TRBJ2-1; 7 bases agree with TRBD2. This CDR3 has 15 amino acids. The V gene end was trimmed by 0 bases and the J gene end by 9 bases; junction bases not matched to a gene: 8. The CDR3 here is CASSLASGYVIEQFF. CDR3 DNA sequence: TGTGCCAGCAGTTTAGCTAGCGGGTATGTGATTGAGCAGTTCTTC.